Here is one TCR beta chain with its context. Its specificity is not known. The CDR3 loop spans 13 amino acids. Looked up from germline, CDR1 is MDHEN and CDR2 is SYDVKM. V gave up 7 bases and J gave up 3 bases; unmatched junction bases: 5. Primers included in the PCR were 60 Vbeta and 13 Jbeta primers. Original processing notes: Roughly 80 million unique TCR beta chains, approximately 11 million of them shared, were counted by a later analysis. Some clones are missing from TCRdb's copy, which holds only in-frame ones; the method was immunoSEQ multiplex PCR. Clonal size and the V and J genes are those of that table, whereas D and trimming came from the DNA. The repertoire holds about 130,000 clones, less than 85% seen once, with roughly 4.5% in the top ten. This specimen comes from a study of cytomegalovirus exposure and HLA in healthy donors. Whole-study context: Within the Caucasian-associated ancestry cluster were roughly 79% of the 398 genotyped donors. The study's findings and limits: The later analysis indicated that the majority of CMV-associated TCR beta chains appeared HLA-restricted. TCR beta V- and J-gene trimming was later associated with a missense DCLRE1C variant.

The V and J genes are TRBV28 and TRBJ1-2; 7 nucleotides agree with TRBD1. This clonotype was sampled from a man between 18 and 35 years old in good health and CMV-seropositive. Input material: PBMCs. CDR3 nucleotide sequence: TGTGCCAGCACACAGGGGAAGGACTATGGCTACACCTTC. This sequence encodes CASTQGKDYGYTF.